These T cell receptor beta chains were read from a single sample in a study of cytomegalovirus exposure and HLA in healthy donors. The protocol was immunoSEQ multiplex PCR, while the TCRdb copy is restricted to in-frame clones and leaves out a portion. Counted here are around 200,000 clones, around four fifths occurring once; the ten biggest clones make up roughly 10%. The sequenced sample consisted of PBMCs. The receptor source for this set is a woman in her 50s in good health and CMV-seropositive. Each CDR3 is given with its conserved first and last residue. The D gene is left open where the match is weak. Part of the rows lack a size; the others show once, few, many or a class for expanded clones.

len,d_gene,v_gene,j_gene,abundance,CDR3nt,CDR3aa
13,NA,TRBV29-1,TRBJ2-5,NA,TGCAGCGTTGGGGGCTTGTTGGGGGAGACCCAGTACTTC,CSVGGLLGETQYF
18,TRBD2,TRBV5-8,TRBJ2-5,NA,TGTGCCAGCAGCTCTGGGTGGCTAGCGGGGGTTCGCCAAGAGACCCAGTACTTC,CASSSGWLAGVRQETQYF
14,NA,TRBV12-5,TRBJ2-2,NA,TGTGCTAGTGGTTTAGGCAGGGCCACCGGGGAGCTGTTTTTT,CASGLGRATGELFF
15,NA,TRBV9,TRBJ2-2,NA,TGTGCCAGCAGCGTAGTGTCTAGCCGTCCTGGGGAGCTGTTTTTT,CASSVVSSRPGELFF
15,NA,TRBV5-1,TRBJ1-3,NA,TGCGCCAGCAGCCCGTCCGGGGGGTACAGAAACACCATATATTTT,CASSPSGGYRNTIYF
15,TRBD1,TRBV5-8,TRBJ2-2,NA,TGTGCCAGCAGCTTCAGGTCCCAGGGGGCCGGGGAGCTGTTTTTT,CASSFRSQGAGELFF
14,NA,TRBV6-5,TRBJ1-2,NA,TGTGCCAGCAGCCCAAGTTGGGACATGGGTGGCTACACCTTC,CASSPSWDMGGYTF
13,TRBD1,TRBV6-5,TRBJ2-3,NA,TGTGCCAGCCGGGACAGGGCCACAGATACGCAGTATTTT,CASRDRATDTQYF
12,NA,TRBV7-2,TRBJ2-7,NA,TGTGCCAGCAGCTTAGTCAGGGAAGAGCAGTACTTC,CASSLVREEQYF
12,NA,TRBV6-5,TRBJ1-1,few,TGTGCCAGCTTGGGAGGGGGCACTGAAGCTTTCTTT,CASLGGGTEAFF
16,NA,TRBV30,TRBJ2-1,NA,TGTGCCTGCTCCGGGCAGCGGAGTAGCTCCTACAATGAGCAGTTCTTC,CACSGQRSSSYNEQFF
14,NA,TRBV6-5,TRBJ2-7,NA,TGTGCCAGCAGTTACTTCGGGGTTTTTTACGAGCAGTACTTC,CASSYFGVFYEQYF
14,NA,TRBV7-8,TRBJ1-6,NA,TGTGCCAGCAGCGTAGGGACGGGAAATTCACCCCTCCACTTT,CASSVGTGNSPLHF
16,NA,TRBV6-5,TRBJ1-6,NA,TGTGCCAGCAGTTACTCGGGGCAGGGAAAGGGTTCACCCCTCCACTTT,CASSYSGQGKGSPLHF
15,TRBD1,TRBV30,TRBJ1-1,NA,TGTGCCTGGAGACCTAACAGGGGAATGAACACTGAAGCTTTCTTT,CAWRPNRGMNTEAFF
18,NA,TRBV5-5,TRBJ2-5,once,TGTGCCAGCAGCTTGGCCCTGAGACTCCCCGCGTACCAAGAGACCCAGTACTTC,CASSLALRLPAYQETQYF
16,TRBD2,TRBV28,TRBJ2-3,NA,TGTGCCAGCAGTTCCACTAGCGGGGGGGCCGTTGATACGCAGTATTTT,CASSSTSGGAVDTQYF
13,NA,TRBV18,TRBJ1-1,once,TGTGCCAGCTCAGAGGGACAGAACACTGAAGCTTTCTTT,CASSEGQNTEAFF
12,TRBD1,TRBV6-5,TRBJ1-2,NA,TGTGCCAGCAGTCGGACAGGGGATGGCTACACCTTC,CASSRTGDGYTF
14,NA,TRBV7-9,TRBJ1-1,NA,TGTGCCAGCAGCCGCATTTTAGAGGCGACTGAAGCTTTCTTT,CASSRILEATEAFF
16,NA,TRBV6-6,TRBJ2-5,NA,TGTGCCAACAGGGCTGGGGCAGGGCATTTAGGAGAGACCCAGTACTTC,CANRAGAGHLGETQYF
13,NA,TRBV7-9,TRBJ1-1,NA,TGTGCCAGCAGCTTAGTGACAGACACTGAAGCTTTCTTT,CASSLVTDTEAFF
15,TRBD1,TRBV13,TRBJ2-1,NA,TGTGCCAGCACTAGGCGGGACAGGGAATACAATGAGCAGTTCTTC,CASTRRDREYNEQFF
14,NA,TRBV4-1,TRBJ2-1,once,TGCGCCAGCAGCCAAGATCGGGGCTACAATGAGCAGTTCTTC,CASSQDRGYNEQFF
11,NA,TRBV20-1,TRBJ1-1,NA,TGCAGTGCTAGCGGGAACACTGAAGCTTTCTTT,CSASGNTEAFF
13,NA,TRBV5-1,TRBJ2-3,NA,TGCGCCAGCAGCAATCAACAGGCAGATACGCAGTATTTT,CASSNQQADTQYF
16,NA,TRBV6-6,TRBJ2-2,NA,TGTGCCAGCAGTTACTCGATCGGCAGGGACACCGGGGAGCTGTTTTTT,CASSYSIGRDTGELFF
15,NA,TRBV6-1,TRBJ2-7,once,TGTGCCAGCAGGGAGACAGGTGAACTCTCCTACGAGCAGTACTTC,CASRETGELSYEQYF
13,NA,TRBV6-4,TRBJ2-2,medium-sized,TGTGCCAGCAGTGATCAGGACACCGGGGAGCTGTTTTTT,CASSDQDTGELFF
16,TRBD1,TRBV7-6,TRBJ2-5,NA,TGTGCCAGCAGCTTAACCTGGCAGGGGGCTTGGGAGACCCAGTACTTC,CASSLTWQGAWETQYF
13,TRBD1,TRBV6-5,TRBJ1-2,NA,TGTGCCAGCAGTTACGACAGGGGATCTGGCTACACCTTC,CASSYDRGSGYTF
16,NA,TRBV6-6,TRBJ2-5,NA,TGTGCCAGCAGCAACGATGAGGCATCGGTTTTAGAGACCCAGTACTTC,CASSNDEASVLETQYF
16,TRBD1,TRBV7-9,TRBJ2-1,NA,TGTGCCAGCAGCTCCAGTTTAGGACAGGGCTCCAATGAGCAGTTCTTC,CASSSSLGQGSNEQFF
16,TRBD2,TRBV2,TRBJ2-1,NA,TGTGCCAGCAGTGAAGCATCCGGGGGAGGGTTGGGTGAGCAGTTCTTC,CASSEASGGGLGEQFF
12,NA,TRBV6-5,TRBJ2-7,NA,TGTGCCAGCAGCAGCGGAGGCTACGAGCAGTACTTC,CASSSGGYEQYF
16,TRBD1,TRBV4-3,TRBJ1-4,NA,TGCGCCAGCAGACTGGACCCCGGACAGGGTGGTGAAAAACTGTTTTTT,CASRLDPGQGGEKLFF
13,NA,TRBV4-1,TRBJ2-5,NA,TGCGCCAGCAGCCAACGAAGCCGGGAGACCCAGTACTTC,CASSQRSRETQYF
15,NA,TRBV4-2,TRBJ2-7,few,TGTGCCAGCAGCCAGGCCGGGGGTAATACCTACGAGCAGTACTTC,CASSQAGGNTYEQYF
16,TRBD1,TRBV4-1,TRBJ1-2,NA,TGCGCCAGCAGCCAACCGTGGACAGGGACCGACTATGGCTACACCTTC,CASSQPWTGTDYGYTF
13,NA,TRBV6-6,TRBJ2-1,NA,TGTGCCAGCCACAGGGTCGGCTACAATGAGCAGTTCTTC,CASHRVGYNEQFF
13,NA,TRBV11-2,TRBJ1-3,NA,TGTGCCAGCAGGAGGGTGCCCGGAAACACCATATATTTT,CASRRVPGNTIYF
14,NA,TRBV28,TRBJ1-5,NA,TGTGCCAGCAGTTTAACGGTTAGCAATCAGCCCCAGCATTTT,CASSLTVSNQPQHF
15,NA,TRBV13,TRBJ2-7,few,TGTGCCAGCAGCTCCTGGGCAGGGGCTCTCTACGAGCAGTACTTC,CASSSWAGALYEQYF
15,NA,TRBV11-2,TRBJ2-5,NA,TGTGCCAGCAGCTTCGGGAGCGGTATCCAAGAGACCCAGTACTTC,CASSFGSGIQETQYF
15,TRBD1,TRBV4-1,TRBJ2-5,NA,TGCGCCAGCAGCCAAGGGACAGGGGAATGGGAGACCCAGTACTTC,CASSQGTGEWETQYF
14,NA,TRBV6-5,TRBJ1-5,NA,TGTGCCAGCAGGAGGACGGTTGGGGAGCAGCCCCAGCATTTT,CASRRTVGEQPQHF
15,TRBD1,TRBV15,TRBJ2-7,NA,TGTGCCACCAGCAGAGATCGCGGACAGGGCGACGAGCAGTACTTC,CATSRDRGQGDEQYF
14,NA,TRBV15,TRBJ1-6,NA,TGTGCCACCAGCAGACAGGCGTTAAATTCACCCCTCCACTTT,CATSRQALNSPLHF
16,TRBD1,TRBV4-1,TRBJ2-3,NA,TGCGCCAGCAGCCAAACAGGGGGTTTCGGCACAGATACGCAGTATTTT,CASSQTGGFGTDTQYF
13,NA,TRBV25-1,TRBJ2-5,NA,TGTGCCAGCCGGGCTGGGGCTCAAGAGACCCAGTACTTC,CASRAGAQETQYF